A single sample is the source of the 2 T cell receptor beta chains below, sequenced in a study of control samples from healthy donors and cancer patients. Using immunoSEQ multiplex PCR, the repertoire was profiled, and TCRdb retains in-frame clones only, with some absent. Of under 150,000 clones detected, approximately 89% appear once; the ten largest clones hold over 6.5%. Sequenced input: PBMCs. The receptors here all came from a man aged 50 to 60 with head and neck cancer.

This chain's CDR3 is CASGPGQGQFF. As DNA, the CDR3 is TGTGCCAGCGGTCCGGGACAGGGGCAGTTCTTC. The chain uses TRBV7-9 and TRBJ2-1; 9 bases align to TRBD1. Germline CDR1 is SEHNR and CDR2 is FQNEAQ (reference sequence). The CDR3 is 11 residues long. With 8 bases clipped from V and 12 bases from J, the junction kept 5 bases outside the gene matches.

The V call is TRBV9, the J call TRBJ1-2; 10 bases line up with TRBD1. The ends lost 3 bases at V and 6 bases at J; junction bases unmatched: 11. From germline, CDR1 is SGDLS and CDR2 YYNGEE. This CDR3 has 16 amino acids. CDR3 sequence: CASSAEYGTGENGYTF. The CDR3 DNA reads as TGTGCCAGCAGCGCAGAATACGGGACAGGGGAAAATGGCTACACCTTC.